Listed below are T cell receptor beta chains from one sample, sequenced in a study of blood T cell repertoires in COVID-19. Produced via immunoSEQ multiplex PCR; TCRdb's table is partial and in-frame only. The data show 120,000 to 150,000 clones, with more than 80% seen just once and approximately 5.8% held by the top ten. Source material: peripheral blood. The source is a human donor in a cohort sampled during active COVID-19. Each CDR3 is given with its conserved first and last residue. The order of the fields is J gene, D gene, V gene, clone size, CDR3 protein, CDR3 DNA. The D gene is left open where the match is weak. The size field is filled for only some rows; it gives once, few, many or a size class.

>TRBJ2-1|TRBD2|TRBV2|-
CASRQRGGPYNEQFF
TGTGCCAGCAGACAGCGGGGGGGCCCCTACAATGAGCAGTTCTTC
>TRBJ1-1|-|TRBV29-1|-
CSGGGRGNTEAFF
TGCAGCGGCGGGGGGCGAGGGAACACTGAAGCTTTCTTT
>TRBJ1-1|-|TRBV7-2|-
CASSPDLGTEAFF
TGTGCCAGCAGCCCCGACCTAGGTACTGAAGCTTTCTTT
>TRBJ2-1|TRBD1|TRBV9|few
CASNPGKDRGLNEQFF
TGTGCCAGTAATCCCGGAAAGGACAGGGGTCTAAATGAGCAGTTCTTC
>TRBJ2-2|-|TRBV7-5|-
CARSLASGRVNTGELFF
TGTGCCAGAAGCTTAGCGTCTGGCAGGGTGAACACCGGGGAGCTGTTTTTT
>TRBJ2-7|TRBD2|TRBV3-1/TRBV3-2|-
CASSQDWRGEDGDYEQYF
TGTGCCAGCAGCCAAGATTGGCGGGGGGAGGACGGAGACTACGAGCAGTACTTC
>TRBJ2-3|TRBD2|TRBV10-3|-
CATGPRSGVSTDTQYF
TGTGCCACTGGCCCTCGTAGCGGGGTAAGCACAGATACGCAGTATTTT
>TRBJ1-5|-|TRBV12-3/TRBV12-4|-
CASSLGGDQPQHF
TGTGCCAGCAGTTTAGGGGGGGATCAGCCCCAGCATTTT
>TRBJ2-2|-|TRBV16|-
CASSPQRPGELFF
TGTGCCAGCAGCCCTCAGCGTCCCGGGGAGCTGTTTTTT
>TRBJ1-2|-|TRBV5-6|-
CASSSGYGYTF
TGTGCCAGCAGTTCGGGGTATGGCTACACCTTC
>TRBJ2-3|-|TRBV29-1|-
CSAGGGRSTDTQYF
TGCAGCGCTGGAGGAGGACGCAGCACAGATACGCAGTATTTT
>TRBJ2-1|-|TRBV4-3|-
CASSQDRLVSNEQFF
TGCGCCAGCAGCCAAGATCGACTAGTTTCCAATGAGCAGTTCTTC
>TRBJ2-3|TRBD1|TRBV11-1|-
CASSLAGTGGTDTQYF
TGTGCCAGCAGCTTAGCCGGGACAGGGGGGACAGATACGCAGTATTTT
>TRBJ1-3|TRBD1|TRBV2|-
CASSLNPGQTGGNTIYF
TGTGCCAGCAGCCTCAACCCGGGACAGACGGGAGGAAACACCATATATTTT
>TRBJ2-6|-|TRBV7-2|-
CASSPPGSGANVLTF
TGTGCCAGCAGCCCTCCAGGCTCTGGGGCCAACGTCCTGACTTTC
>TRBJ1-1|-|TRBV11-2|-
CASSLLQTNTEAFF
TGTGCCAGCAGCTTATTACAGACAAACACTGAAGCTTTCTTT
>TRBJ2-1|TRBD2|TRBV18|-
CASSPQGLAGGTNEQFF
TGTGCCAGCTCACCACAGGGACTAGCGGGGGGGACCAATGAGCAGTTCTTC
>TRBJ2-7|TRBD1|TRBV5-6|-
CASKDRGLRGEQYF
TGTGCCAGCAAAGACAGGGGTTTAAGAGGGGAGCAGTACTTC
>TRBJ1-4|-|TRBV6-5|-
CASSYRGGNNEKLFF
TGTGCCAGCAGTTACAGGGGTGGTAATAATGAAAAACTGTTTTTT
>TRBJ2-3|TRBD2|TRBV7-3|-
CASSLKGTSGLNTDTQYF
TGTGCCAGCAGCTTAAAAGGGACTAGCGGACTCAACACAGATACGCAGTATTTT
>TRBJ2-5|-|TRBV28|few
CASSVLKETQYF
TGTGCCAGCAGTGTACTTAAAGAGACCCAGTACTTC
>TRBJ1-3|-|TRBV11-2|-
CASSFGQLQAGNTIYF
TGTGCCAGCAGCTTTGGACAGCTTCAGGCTGGAAACACCATATATTTT
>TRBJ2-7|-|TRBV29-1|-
CSVLDRLYEQYF
TGCAGCGTTCTCGACAGGCTCTACGAGCAGTACTTC
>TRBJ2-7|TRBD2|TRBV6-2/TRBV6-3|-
CASSLAGTYEQYF
TGTGCCAGCAGTTTAGCGGGGACCTACGAGCAGTACTTC
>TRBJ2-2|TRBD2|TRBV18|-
CASSPTSGGPNTGELFF
TGTGCCAGCTCACCAACTAGCGGGGGGCCGAACACCGGGGAGCTGTTTTTT
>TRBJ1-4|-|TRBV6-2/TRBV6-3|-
CASSRGGGREKLFF
TGTGCCAGCAGCCGGGGAGGGGGGCGCGAAAAACTGTTTTTT
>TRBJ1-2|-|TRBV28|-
CASSLSSPNYGYTF
TGTGCCAGCAGTTTAAGTAGTCCTAACTATGGCTACACCTTC
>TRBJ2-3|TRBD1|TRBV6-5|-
CASGQRTGATDTQYF
TGTGCCAGCGGTCAAAGGACAGGCGCCACAGATACGCAGTATTTT
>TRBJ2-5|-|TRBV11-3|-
CASSLRGGGPQETQYF
TGTGCCAGCAGCTTAAGGGGCGGGGGCCCCCAAGAGACCCAGTACTTC
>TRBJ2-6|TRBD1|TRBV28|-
CASTRDSPAIGVLTF
TGTGCCAGCACCAGGGACAGCCCAGCGATCGGGGTCCTGACTTTC
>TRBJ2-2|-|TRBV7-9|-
CASSLDWTGELFF
TGTGCCAGCAGCTTAGACTGGACCGGGGAGCTGTTTTTT
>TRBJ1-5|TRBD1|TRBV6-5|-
CASRQGANSNQPQHF
TGTGCCAGCAGACAGGGGGCAAATAGCAATCAGCCCCAGCATTTT
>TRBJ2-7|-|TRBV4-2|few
CASSQEESMVYEQYF
TGTGCCAGCAGCCAAGAAGAGAGTATGGTCTACGAGCAGTACTTC
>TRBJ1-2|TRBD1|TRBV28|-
CASSVTGVGYTF
TGTGCCAGCAGTGTTACAGGGGTGGGCTACACCTTC
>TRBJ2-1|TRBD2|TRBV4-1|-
CASSHYSSGGAIGNEQFF
TGCGCCAGCAGCCACTACAGCAGCGGGGGGGCCATTGGTAATGAGCAGTTCTTC
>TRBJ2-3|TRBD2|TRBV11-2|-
CASSFAGGASDTQYF
TGTGCCAGCAGCTTTGCGGGGGGGGCTTCAGATACGCAGTATTTT
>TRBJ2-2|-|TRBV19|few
CASSSPGENTGELFF
TGTGCCAGTAGTTCCCCGGGGGAGAACACCGGGGAGCTGTTTTTT
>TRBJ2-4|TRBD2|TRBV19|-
CASSIFRGGDRNIQYF
TGTGCCAGTAGTATATTTCGGGGGGGAGATAGAAACATTCAGTACTTC
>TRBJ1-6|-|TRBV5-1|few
CASSLAETSSPLHF
TGCGCCAGCAGCTTGGCTGAAACTTCTTCACCCCTCCACTTT
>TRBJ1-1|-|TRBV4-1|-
CASRLNTEAFF
TGCGCCAGCAGACTCAACACTGAAGCTTTCTTT
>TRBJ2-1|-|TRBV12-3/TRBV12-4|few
CASSWTGGNEQFF
TGTGCCAGCAGTTGGACAGGAGGGAATGAGCAGTTCTTC
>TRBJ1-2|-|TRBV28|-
CASSLGGAEIDGYTF
TGTGCCAGCAGTTTGGGAGGGGCAGAGATAGATGGCTACACCTTC